This TCR beta chain was recorded in a study of shared clonotypes between healthy human individuals. At the level of the study: Per donor, three plates held CD4 naive cells, three held CD4 memory, two held CD8 naive and one held CD8 memory.

Terminally differentiated effector memory CD45RA+ cells were left out of the naive CD8 fraction, which was CD45RO-negative and positively selected for CCR7. Recent acute infections and vaccinations were absent in the healthy HIV-negative adult donors. Each cell subset's genomic DNA was divided evenly among several immunoSEQ plates. Using immunoSEQ multiplex PCR, the repertoire was profiled, and TCRdb retains in-frame clones only, with some absent. The table shows hundreds of thousands of clones, with roughly 95% occurring only once. CDR1 MNHEY and CDR2 SMNVEV come from the germline V gene (reference sequence). This CDR3 region has 14 residues. V lost 6 bases to trimming and J lost 8 bases; unmatched junction nucleotides: 6.

Sequenced input: naive CD8+ T cells sorted from blood. The rearrangement uses TRBV27 and TRBJ1-4; 10 bases align to TRBD1. This sequence originates from a woman in her thirties in good health. The CDR3 DNA is TGTGCCAGCAGGAGACAGGGGGCAAACGAAAAACTGTTTTTT. It is translated as CASRRQGANEKLFF. The full variable domain, rest sourced from reference TRBV27 and TRBJ1-4, is EAQVTQNPRYLITVTGKKLTVTCSQNMNHEYMSWYRQDPGLGLRQIYYSMNVEVTDKGDVPEGYKVSRKEKRNFPLILESPSPNQTSLYFCASRRQGANEKLFFGSGTQLSVL.